Listed here are 6 T cell receptor beta chains from one sample, sequenced in a study of blood T cell repertoires in COVID-19. Some clones are missing from TCRdb's copy, which holds only in-frame ones; the method was immunoSEQ multiplex PCR. The sample lists about 98,000 clones, 65% to 85% seen once, with about 10% in the top ten. The sequenced material came from peripheral blood. These TCRs come from a woman older than 75 with acute or convalescent COVID-19.

This clone occurred once. The chain has TRBV7-9 and TRBJ2-3; D uncertain. The V and J ends lost 5 bases and 0 bases respectively, with 3 bases between them. The CDR3 is 12 amino acids. Germline V gene lookup returns CDR1 SEHNR and CDR2 FQNEAQ (reference sequence). The CDR3, as DNA: TGTGCCAGCAGCCAAAGCACAGATACGCAGTATTTT. Translation gives CASSQSTDTQYF.

The gene calls are TRBV18 and TRBJ1-5; D not certain. The CDR3 length is 13 residues. Per the germline V gene, CDR1 is KGHSH and CDR2 is LQKENI. V was clipped by 2 bases and J by 5 bases, with 7 bases between them. CDR3: CASSPDEDQPQHF. In DNA, the CDR3 is TGTGCCAGCTCACCAGACGAGGATCAGCCCCAGCATTTT. The whole variable domain, filled in from reference TRBV18 and TRBJ1-5, reads NAGVMQNPRHLVRRRGQEARLRCSPMKGHSHVYWYRQLPEEGLKFMVYLQKENIIDESGMPKERFSAEFPKEGPSILRIQQVVRGDSAAYFCASSPDEDQPQHFGDGTRLSIL.

The genes are TRBV2 and TRBJ1-3, with D maybe TRBD1 (5 bases). V was clipped by 2 bases and J by 4 bases, with 9 bases between them. The length of the CDR3 is 14 residues. Germline V lookup: CDR1 SNHLY, CDR2 FYNNEI. CDR3 DNA sequence: TGTGCCAGCAGTGAAACCAGGGCGGGAAACACCATATATTTT. Its protein is CASSETRAGNTIYF. Full variable domain (missing parts from reference TRBV2 and TRBJ1-3): EPEVTQTPSHQVTQMGQEVILRCVPISNHLYFYWYRQILGQKVEFLVSFYNNEISEKSEIFDDQFSVERPDGSNFTLKIRSTKLEDSAMYFCASSETRAGNTIYFGEGSWLTVV.

The V gene is TRBV7-3, the J gene TRBJ1-6; D ambiguous. The CDR3 loop spans 13 amino acids. CDR1 and CDR2 from the germline V gene are SGHTA and FQGTGA. Trimming removed 1 base at V and 7 bases at J, with 5 bases between. The CDR3 DNA follows: TGTGCCAGCAGCTTAAGTCGGAATTCACCCCTCCACTTT. Translation gives CASSLSRNSPLHF.

The rearrangement joins TRBV11-3 to TRBJ2-3, with D possibly matching TRBD2 (6 bases). The CDR3 is 15 amino acids. The germline gives CDR1 SGHNT, CDR2 YENEEA. V dropped 1 base and J dropped 0 bases, with 8 bases sitting between them. CDR3 DNA: TGTGCCAGCAGCTTAGGCGGGGTTAGCACAGATACGCAGTATTTT. Translation: CASSLGGVSTDTQYF.

Of note for this clone: Other DNA sequences in the sample encode the same CDR3. This rearrangement joins TRBV2 to TRBJ1-4; 9 bases map to TRBD1. Trimming at V came to 6 bases and at J to 7 bases, leaving 6 bases not matched to a gene. The germline CDR1 and CDR2 sequences are SNHLY and FYNNEI. There are 14 residues in the CDR3. CDR3 protein: CASRPGQGGEKLFF. CDR3 DNA: TGTGCCAGCAGGCCGGGACAGGGCGGTGAAAAACTGTTTTTT.